The next 7 T cell receptor beta chains were all read from a single sample in a study of blood T cell repertoires in COVID-19. Profiling relied on immunoSEQ multiplex PCR, and the TCRdb table lists in-frame clones only, not all of them. Here the sample spans some 120,000 clones, more than 80% being singletons. Sequencing input: peripheral blood. Receptors were obtained from a human donor in a cohort sampled during active COVID-19.

CDR3 amino acids: CASSVGQGYNEQFF. The CDR3 DNA follows: TGTGCCAGCAGCGTGGGACAGGGTTACAATGAGCAGTTCTTC. The rearrangement links TRBV9 to TRBJ2-1; 9 positions agree with TRBD1. The ends lost 2 bases at V and 4 bases at J; junction bases unmatched: 1. The CDR3 contains 14 residues. Germline loops: CDR1 SGDLS, CDR2 YYNGEE.

The chain is built from TRBV24-1 and TRBJ1-5; 8 nucleotides align to TRBD1. The CDR3 is made up of 17 amino acids. Germline values: CDR1 KGHDR, CDR2 SFDVKD. Trimming removed 3 bases from V and 1 base from J; junction bases left unmatched: 7. The CDR3 sequence is CATSDQGARSSNQPQHF. CDR3 DNA: TGTGCCACCAGTGATCAGGGGGCACGGTCGAGCAATCAGCCCCAGCATTTT.

The chain is built from TRBV19 and TRBJ1-1; D is unresolved. The CDR3 sequence is 13 residues long. Germline V gene data show CDR1 as LNHDA and CDR2 as SQIVND (reference sequence). V was cut by 6 bases and J by 0 bases, with 8 bases left in between. The CDR3 here is CASSPGMNTEAFF. The CDR3 coding sequence is TGTGCCAGTAGCCCAGGCATGAACACTGAAGCTTTCTTT.

The chain has TRBV7-9 and TRBJ2-1; possibly TRBD1 for D (5 bases). The CDR3 has 15 residues. V lost 4 bases, J lost 8 bases, and 18 bases lay in between. Germline V gene lookup returns CDR1 SEHNR and CDR2 FQNEAQ (reference sequence). The CDR3 spells CASSWSRTGDDEQFF. In DNA form, the CDR3 reads TGTGCCAGCAGCTGGTCCCGAACAGGAGACGATGAGCAGTTCTTC.

The count of this clone is one. This rearrangement joins TRBV5-1 to TRBJ1-3; no clear D. The germline gives CDR1 SGHRS, CDR2 YFSETQ. This CDR3 is 13 amino acids long. V lost 4 bases and J lost 4, with 9 bases in between. The CDR3 loop is CASSRDIGNTIYF. CDR3 sequence (DNA): TGCGCCAGCAGCCGAGACATCGGAAACACCATATATTTT. The full variable domain, with the rest looked up from reference TRBV5-1 and TRBJ1-3, is KAGVTQTPRYLIKTRGQQVTLSCSPISGHRSVSWYQQTPGQGLQFLFEYFSETQRNKGNFPGRFSGRQFSNSRSEMNVSTLELGDSALYLCASSRDIGNTIYFGEGSWLTVV.

This chain links TRBV5-1 with TRBJ2-1; TRBD2 is a possible D gene (5 bases). Germline CDR1 and CDR2: SGHRS and YFSETQ. Trimming stripped 2 bases from V and 8 bases from J, with 14 bases between. This CDR3 region has 14 residues. Here the CDR3 DNA reads TGCGCCAGCAGCTTACTGGGGAGAGGAGATGAGCAGTTCTTC. It is translated as CASSLLGRGDEQFF.

The chain carries TRBV4-3 and TRBJ1-2; 9 nucleotides agree with TRBD1. The CDR3 is 16 residues long. Germline loops: CDR1 LGHNA, CDR2 YSLEER. V gave up 1 base and J gave up 5 bases; unmatched junction bases: 8. The CDR3 sequence: CASSQAGQGQGYGYTF. The CDR3 DNA is TGCGCCAGCAGCCAAGCGGGACAGGGTCAGGGATATGGCTACACCTTC.